The rows below give T cell receptor beta chains drawn from one sample of a study of PD-1 blockade in classical Hodgkin lymphoma. The method was immunoSEQ multiplex PCR; TCRdb's version includes in-frame clones alone and lacks a portion of them. The data contain 10,000 to 15,000 clones, more than 60% of them singletons. Here the sequenced sample was CD4+ T cells from blood, taken at baseline. These receptor sequences come from a human donor with classical Hodgkin lymphoma. The CDR3 runs from the conserved cysteine through the conserved F or W. A D gene is named only where the DNA matches it firmly. The listing skips clone size in some rows; elsewhere it reads once, few, many or a size class.

d_call: TRBD1; clone_size: -; v_call: TRBV27; j_call: TRBJ2-2; cdr3_aa: CASSLSRTGNGELFF; cdr3_nt: TGTGCCAGCAGTTTAAGCCGGACAGGGAACGGGGAGCTGTTTTTT
d_call: -; clone_size: -; v_call: TRBV15; j_call: TRBJ1-6; cdr3_aa: CATSQDRFYNSPLHF; cdr3_nt: TGTGCCACCAGTCAAGACCGATTCTATAATTCACCCCTCCACTTT
d_call: TRBD2; clone_size: -; v_call: TRBV7-9; j_call: TRBJ2-5; cdr3_aa: CASSTGLGETQYF; cdr3_nt: TGTGCCAGCAGCACGGGACTAGGGGAGACCCAGTACTTC
d_call: -; clone_size: -; v_call: TRBV30; j_call: TRBJ2-7; cdr3_aa: CAWSPDRIVQYF; cdr3_nt: TGTGCCTGGAGTCCCGACAGGATCGTACAGTACTTC
d_call: -; clone_size: -; v_call: TRBV10-3; j_call: TRBJ2-7; cdr3_aa: CAISEMDYEQYF; cdr3_nt: TGTGCCATCAGTGAGATGGACTACGAGCAGTACTTC
d_call: TRBD2; clone_size: once; v_call: TRBV6-1; j_call: TRBJ2-1; cdr3_aa: CASSSGTSGYNEQFF; cdr3_nt: TGTGCCAGCAGTTCCGGGACTAGCGGCTACAATGAGCAGTTCTTC
d_call: TRBD1; clone_size: -; v_call: TRBV19; j_call: TRBJ1-5; cdr3_aa: CASSGRDSQNQPQHF; cdr3_nt: TGTGCCAGTAGTGGCCGGGACAGCCAAAATCAGCCCCAGCATTTT
d_call: -; clone_size: -; v_call: TRBV5-6; j_call: TRBJ1-3; cdr3_aa: CASSLAGTGNTIYF; cdr3_nt: TGTGCCAGCAGCTTGGCGGGGACTGGAAACACCATATATTTT
d_call: -; clone_size: -; v_call: TRBV7-2; j_call: TRBJ2-3; cdr3_aa: CASSLVGRWSDTQYF; cdr3_nt: TGTGCCAGCAGCTTAGTGGGGAGATGGTCAGATACGCAGTATTTT
d_call: TRBD2; clone_size: -; v_call: TRBV7-9; j_call: TRBJ2-2; cdr3_aa: CARGLTSGGIDTGELFF; cdr3_nt: TGTGCCAGAGGCCTGACTAGCGGGGGGATTGACACCGGGGAGCTGTTTTTT
d_call: -; clone_size: -; v_call: TRBV5-4; j_call: TRBJ2-3; cdr3_aa: CASSLPHRGTDTQYF; cdr3_nt: TGTGCCAGCAGCTTGCCACACCGCGGCACAGATACGCAGTATTTT
d_call: -; clone_size: -; v_call: TRBV10-3; j_call: TRBJ2-7; cdr3_aa: CAISANAGQMEEQYF; cdr3_nt: TGTGCCATCAGTGCGAACGCGGGACAGATGGAAGAGCAGTACTTC
d_call: TRBD1; clone_size: -; v_call: TRBV7-3; j_call: TRBJ2-2; cdr3_aa: CASSQTGGGTGELFF; cdr3_nt: TGTGCCAGCAGCCAAACAGGGGGCGGCACCGGGGAGCTGTTTTTT
d_call: -; clone_size: -; v_call: TRBV7-6; j_call: TRBJ1-1; cdr3_aa: CASSLTQLNTEAFF; cdr3_nt: TGTGCCAGCAGCCTCACTCAACTAAACACTGAAGCTTTCTTT
d_call: -; clone_size: -; v_call: TRBV7-2; j_call: TRBJ1-6; cdr3_aa: CASSLGNSPLHF; cdr3_nt: TGTGCCAGCAGCTTAGGTAATTCACCCCTCCACTTT
d_call: TRBD1; clone_size: -; v_call: TRBV10-3; j_call: TRBJ2-1; cdr3_aa: CAITKRQGEIEFF; cdr3_nt: TGTGCCATCACGAAAAGGCAGGGGGAGATAGAGTTCTTC
d_call: -; clone_size: -; v_call: TRBV12-5; j_call: TRBJ1-2; cdr3_aa: CASGMGDYGYTF; cdr3_nt: TGTGCTAGTGGGATGGGCGACTATGGCTACACCTTC